This T cell receptor (beta chain) was identified during a study of identical twins. Broader study findings: Conclusions leaned on cross-sectional statistical analysis and did not track the same donors over time.

Each cDNA held unique molecular identifiers, and template switching gave it a universal primer site. TCRdb re-analysed the 5' RACE reads in MiXCR, keeping a single row per CDR3 protein. The profile shows 430,000 or so distinct CDR3 sequences, around 24% of them singletons. This clonotype was found a few times. Antigen: not known. V gave up 7 bases and J gave up 6 bases, with 13 bases separating them. The V gene's germline CDR1 is ENHRY and CDR2 SYGVKD. The CDR3 runs to 12 residues. The same sample was also studied in work on T cells expressing NK-cell markers. That source reports: Sorting in several experiments was restricted by an anti-gamma-delta TCR antibody to alpha-beta TCR T cells.

Sequences were obtained from CD4+ T cells sorted from blood. This clonotype was sampled from a woman between 18 and 29 years old in good health. V usage is TRBV10-3 and J usage is TRBJ2-7; no reliable D call. The CDR3 loop reads CAIMSRVGEQYF. The CDR3 DNA reads TGTGCCATCATGAGTCGGGTCGGCGAGCAGTACTTC.